These 30 T cell receptor beta chains share one sample of origin, sequenced in a study of CD8 T cells in ankylosing spondylitis (dated by TCRdb to the late 2010s). Preparation of the library involved 5' RACE. Sequencing relied on an Illumina HiSeq 2500. TCRdb ran its own pipeline on the public reads, namely fastp trimming at Q25 and MiXCR clone calling, and kept in-frame beta chains. Each entry merges the rows of one CDR3 protein and shows their most common DNA and genes. The sample records about 340,000 distinct CDR3 sequences, around 15% of which are singletons. 0.95% to 1.4% of the sample is held by the ten biggest clonotypes. The sequencing input was blood, either unsorted or a sorted T cell fraction (not recorded which). The receptor source for this set is a male donor with ankylosing spondylitis or in good health (not recorded which).

The chain uses TRBV5-1 and TRBJ2-5, with 15 bases lining up with TRBD2. Looked up from germline, CDR1 is SGHRS and CDR2 is YFSETQ. V shed 4 bases, J shed 4 bases, and the junction held 5 bases outside the gene matches. The CDR3 consists of 16 residues. Here the CDR3 DNA reads TGCGCCAGCAGCACCTCGGGACTAGCGGGGGGAGAGACCCAGTACTTC. This sequence encodes CASSTSGLAGGETQYF.

J is TRBJ2-3 and V is TRBV4-2; D is ambiguous. This CDR3 spans 14 amino acids. Germline V gene lookup returns CDR1 LGHNA and CDR2 YNFKEQ. Trimming stripped 0 bases from V and 2 bases from J, with 6 bases between. The CDR3 DNA sequence: TGTGCCAGCAGCCAAGACAGCTTCACAGATACGCAGTATTTT. Protein sequence: CASSQDSFTDTQYF.

In this sample, this clonotype turned up many times. The chain links TRBV5-1 to TRBJ2-1; 12 bases are a match to TRBD2. This CDR3 is built from 15 residues. Germline trimming cut 4 bases from V and 4 bases from J; bases unmatched to any gene: 3. CDR1 is SGHRS, CDR2 YFSETQ, per germline. CDR3 residues: CASSRLAGVYNEQFF. DNA for the CDR3: TGCGCCAGCAGCCGACTAGCGGGAGTATACAATGAGCAGTTCTTC. Supplemented by reference TRBV5-1 and TRBJ2-1, the full variable domain reads KAGVTQTPRYLIKTRGQQVTLSCSPISGHRSVSWYQQTPGQGLQFLFEYFSETQRNKGNFPGRFSGRQFSNSRSEMNVSTLELGDSALYLCASSRLAGVYNEQFFGPGTRLTVL.

The table lists this clonotype with many counts. This chain uses TRBV7-9 with TRBJ1-4, with a possible D match to TRBD1 (5 bases). Per the germline V gene, CDR1 is SEHNR and CDR2 is FQNEAQ (reference sequence). This CDR3 region has 15 residues. V gave up 4 bases and J gave up 8 bases, with 17 bases separating them. The chain's CDR3 is CASSWTGTVLEKLFF. Written as DNA, the CDR3 is TGTGCCAGCAGCTGGACCGGGACGGTTTTGGAAAAACTGTTTTTT.

This chain uses TRBV4-1 with TRBJ2-5; D remains unclear. The germline V and J ends were trimmed by 3 bases and 7 bases, with 9 bases remaining between them. The germline V gene has CDR1 MGHRA and CDR2 YSYEKL. The CDR3 is 12 amino acids. The CDR3, as DNA: TGCGCCAGCAGCCAGGTCCCGGGGACCCAGTACTTC. It codes for CASSQVPGTQYF.

This clonotype was found a few times. This CDR3 is CASSLHRGETQYF. In DNA, the CDR3 is TGTGCCAGCAGCTTGCACAGGGGGGAGACCCAGTACTTC. This chain joins TRBV5-6 and TRBJ2-5, with TRBD1 matching over 8 bases. Germline assignment: CDR1 SGHDT and CDR2 YYEEEE. The CDR3 has 13 amino acids. V shed 1 base, J shed 5 bases, and the junction held 1 base outside the gene matches.

This clonotype has ten or more counts. The V gene is TRBV4-1, the J gene TRBJ1-2, with 7 bases identical to TRBD1. This CDR3 contains 15 residues. Germline trimming cut 2 bases from V and 2 bases from J; bases unmatched to any gene: 5. Germline CDR1 reads MGHRA; CDR2 reads YSYEKL. The CDR3 sequence is CASSQRGTDNYGYTF. The CDR3 DNA reads TGCGCCAGCAGCCAACGGGGGACAGACAACTATGGCTACACCTTC.

J is TRBJ2-7 and V is TRBV10-2; 9 bases map to TRBD2. CDR3 length equals 16 residues. The V gene's germline CDR1 is WSHSY and CDR2 SAAADI. The trim removed 0 bases at V and 0 bases at J, leaving 3 bases unmatched. In nucleotides, the CDR3 is TGCGCCAGCAGTGAGTCGCGGGAGGGGAGCTCCTACGAGCAGTACTTC. Translating gives CASSESREGSSYEQYF.

The chain is built from TRBV20-1 and TRBJ2-7; TRBD2 is a possible D gene (6 bases). Germline V CDR1 and CDR2: DFQATT, SNEGSKA (reference sequence). V was clipped by 0 bases and J by 1 base, with 19 bases between them. The CDR3 contains 17 residues. CDR3 DNA: TGCAGTGCTAGAGATGGTCTCCGGGACTTGGGTTCCTACGAGCAGTACTTC. As protein: CSARDGLRDLGSYEQYF.

The chain uses TRBV2 and TRBJ2-7; D is unresolved. Between the trimmed V and J ends, which lost 5 bases and 0 bases, there was a span of 11 bases. Germline CDR1 and CDR2: SNHLY and FYNNEI. This CDR3 comprises 14 residues. CDR3 bases: TGTGCCAGCAGTCGCCAATTTACCTCCTACGAGCAGTACTTC. Translated: CASSRQFTSYEQYF.

The V gene is TRBV9, the J gene TRBJ2-5; D gene unclear. CDR1 is SGDLS, CDR2 YYNGEE, per germline. The germline V and J ends were trimmed by 3 bases and 5 bases, with 17 bases remaining between them. The CDR3 loop spans 15 amino acids. The CDR3 reads CASSGLNSGLETQYF. CDR3 nucleotide sequence: TGTGCCAGCAGCGGGTTAAATAGTGGGTTGGAGACCCAGTACTTC.

This clonotype has just a few counts. This sequence joins TRBV5-6 and TRBJ1-6; D is ambiguous. The CDR3 runs 15 residues. The V end was cut by 6 bases, the J end by 4 bases, with 14 bases between. CDR1 SGHDT and CDR2 YYEEEE come from the germline V gene. The CDR3 reads CASTRGQRYNSPLHF. The CDR3 coding sequence is TGTGCCAGCACTCGAGGGCAGAGATATAATTCACCCCTCCACTTT.

The V and J genes are TRBV2 and TRBJ2-3; D call uncertain. V lost 2 bases and J 14 bases, leaving 5 bases between the germline ends. Germline V gene data show CDR1 as SNHLY and CDR2 as FYNNEI. CDR3 length: 9 residues. The CDR3 reads CASSEQRYF. CDR3 bases: TGTGCCAGCAGTGAACAGCGGTATTTT.

Ten or more counts support this clonotype. This rearrangement joins TRBV12-3 or TRBV12-4 to TRBJ2-7; possibly TRBD2 for D (6 bases). The CDR3 length is 13 residues. Trimming pared 6 bases from V and 0 bases from J, leaving 9 bases between. CDR3 protein: CASRLASSYEQYF. CDR3 nucleotides: TGTGCCAGCAGGCTAGCGAGCTCCTACGAGCAGTACTTC.

This clonotype has more than one count but fewer than ten. V is TRBV5-1 and J is TRBJ1-1; tentative D call: TRBD1 (6 bases). The germline V gene has CDR1 SGHRS and CDR2 YFSETQ. The CDR3 sequence is 14 residues long. V lost 4 bases and J lost 5, with 15 bases in between. DNA of the CDR3: TGCGCCAGCAGCCCAGGGGACGGATGGACTGAAGCTTTCTTT. Translated, it gives CASSPGDGWTEAFF. Full variable domain (remainder filled in from reference TRBV5-1 and TRBJ1-1): KAGVTQTPRYLIKTRGQQVTLSCSPISGHRSVSWYQQTPGQGLQFLFEYFSETQRNKGNFPGRFSGRQFSNSRSEMNVSTLELGDSALYLCASSPGDGWTEAFFGQGTRLTVV.

The chain has TRBV18 and TRBJ2-7, with TRBD1 matching 12 bases. The CDR3 runs 20 residues. V lost 6 bases to trimming and J lost 0 bases; unmatched junction nucleotides: 18. Per the germline V gene, CDR1 is KGHSH and CDR2 is LQKENI. CDR3 amino acids: CASSQTSRGQGARRSYEQYF. The CDR3 region has the DNA TGTGCCAGCTCCCAAACTAGCCGGGGACAGGGGGCACGGCGCTCCTACGAGCAGTACTTC.

This clonotype was counted a few times. The V call is TRBV27, the J call TRBJ2-1; tentatively, D is TRBD2 (5 bases). Per the germline V gene, CDR1 is MNHEY and CDR2 is SMNVEV (reference sequence). There are 16 residues in the CDR3. Trimming cost V 5 bases and J 0 bases, with 14 bases left between them. In DNA, the CDR3 is TGTGCCAGCAGTACCCGTTTTGGGAGCTCCTACAATGAGCAGTTCTTC. Translation gives CASSTRFGSSYNEQFF.

The chain couples TRBV9 to TRBJ2-1; TRBD1 or TRBD2 may be the D gene (5 bases each). Trimming stripped 4 bases from V and 15 bases from J, with 23 bases between. The CDR3 consists of 14 residues. Germline CDR1 SGDLS, CDR2 YYNGEE. The CDR3, as DNA: TGTGCCAGCAGCCCCAATACCGGGACCCAATTCTCGTTCTTC. Amino acids: CASSPNTGTQFSFF.

The genes are TRBV7-2 and TRBJ1-4; D is undetermined. V lost 5 bases and J lost 8, with 9 bases in between. This CDR3 is 12 amino acids long. The germline V gene has CDR1 SGHTA and CDR2 FQGNSA. The CDR3 loop reads CASSHASEKLFF. CDR3 nucleotides: TGTGCCAGCAGCCACGCATCGGAAAAACTGTTTTTT.

This chain joins TRBV3-1 and TRBJ2-3; D tentatively fits TRBD1 or TRBD2 (6 bases each). The ends were cut back, 4 bases at V and 5 bases at J, with 16 bases in the middle. The CDR3 is 15 amino acids. The germline CDR1 and CDR2 sequences are LGHDT and YNNKEL (reference sequence). The CDR3 loop is CASSRGGGARDTQYF. Written as DNA, the CDR3 is TGTGCCAGCAGCCGTGGGGGCGGGGCCCGAGATACGCAGTATTTT.

The rearrangement links TRBV6-1 to TRBJ2-7; D gene uncertain. The V gene lost 2 bases and the J gene lost 3 bases, with 20 bases spanning the gap. This CDR3 comprises 17 residues. Germline-derived CDR1 and CDR2 are MNHNS and SASEGT. The DNA for the CDR3 is TGTGCCAGCAGTGAATCGGGTTCCGCACAGTCTATCTACGAGCAGTACTTC. Its translation: CASSESGSAQSIYEQYF.

The chain combines TRBV6-1 with TRBJ2-7; 8 nucleotides agree with TRBD2. The length of the CDR3 is 15 residues. Germline assignment: CDR1 MNHNS and CDR2 SASEGT. With 6 bases clipped from V and 2 bases from J, the junction kept 9 bases outside the gene matches. The CDR3 loop reads CASSRPGLGAYEQYF. The DNA for the CDR3 is TGTGCCAGCAGCCGGCCGGGACTAGGGGCCTACGAGCAGTACTTC.

This clonotype was detected only a few times. The chain recombines TRBV15 with TRBJ2-5; no clear D gene. Germline lookup yields CDR1 LNHNV and CDR2 YYDKDF (reference sequence). The CDR3 contains 14 residues. V shed 4 bases and J shed 5 bases, with 14 bases lying between them. The CDR3 reads CATSKNPLGETQYF. CDR3 nucleotide sequence: TGTGCCACCAGCAAGAATCCCCTGGGTGAGACCCAGTACTTC.

This clonotype came up a few times. The V and J genes are TRBV12-3 or TRBV12-4 and TRBJ1-6; 7 nucleotides align to TRBD1. CDR3 length equals 14 residues. After removal of 4 bases from V and 8 bases from J, the junction contained 5 bases not matched to a gene. In DNA form, the CDR3 reads TGTGCCAGCAGTTCCGGGACAGTTCATTCACCCCTCCACTTT. The encoded protein is CASSSGTVHSPLHF.

CDR3 nucleotides: TGTGCCAGCAGCCATGGACTAGCGGGGGAAAAAGAGACCCAGTACTTC. This translates into CASSHGLAGEKETQYF. This sequence joins TRBV3-1 and TRBJ2-5, with TRBD2 matching 13 bases. Germline CDR1 is LGHDT and CDR2 is YNNKEL (reference sequence). The J segment lost 3 bases and the V segment lost 3 bases, leaving 4 bases of the junction unmatched. This CDR3 contains 16 residues.

This sequence joins TRBV24-1 and TRBJ1-2; TRBD1 is a possible D gene (5 bases). The V gene lost 6 bases and the J gene lost 7 bases, with 14 bases spanning the gap. CDR3 length: 13 amino acids. Germline CDR1 reads KGHDR; CDR2 reads SFDVKD. Here the CDR3 DNA reads TGTGCCACCAGTCTGACAGTAAGGGGTGGCTACACCTTC. This codes for CATSLTVRGGYTF.

The rearrangement uses TRBV7-2 and TRBJ2-1; TRBD1 aligns across 8 bases. After removal of 5 bases from V and 4 bases from J, the junction contained 7 bases not matched to a gene. The CDR3 is 15 residues long. CDR1 SGHTA and CDR2 FQGNSA come from the germline V gene. In DNA form, the CDR3 reads TGTGCCAGCAGCGCCGACAGGGGTCAATACAATGAGCAGTTCTTC. It is translated as CASSADRGQYNEQFF.

This clonotype showed up just a few times. The chain joins TRBV9 to TRBJ2-3; TRBD2 might be the D (5 bases). The V end was cut by 1 base, the J end by 1 base, with 22 bases between. Germline V gene data show CDR1 as SGDLS and CDR2 as YYNGEE. CDR3 length: 19 residues. The CDR3 DNA reads as TGTGCCAGCAGCGTAACCAGCGGCGAATCAGTTTTTGGCACAGATACGCAGTATTTT. It yields the protein CASSVTSGESVFGTDTQYF.

The rearrangement uses TRBV20-1 and TRBJ2-5; D gene ambiguous. Trimming left V 1 base short and J 0 bases short, with 3 bases between. The germline V gene has CDR1 DFQATT and CDR2 SNEGSKA (reference sequence). CDR3 length equals 12 residues. CDR3 loop: CSARGYQETQYF. The CDR3 DNA reads as TGCAGTGCTAGAGGGTACCAAGAGACCCAGTACTTC.

This clonotype came up a few times. This chain joins TRBV5-1 and TRBJ2-7; possibly TRBD1 for D (6 bases). The CDR3 loop spans 16 amino acids. Trimming removed 4 bases from V and 3 bases from J, with 20 bases in between. The germline gives CDR1 SGHRS, CDR2 YFSETQ. This CDR3 reads CASSLGGAQKNYEQYF. CDR3 in DNA: TGCGCCAGCAGCCTTGGGGGCGCTCAGAAGAACTACGAGCAGTACTTC.